The T cell receptor (beta chain) under discussion was sequenced for a study of identical twins. This clonotype was detected only a few times. TCRdb reanalysed the 5' RACE reads using MiXCR and keeps one entry per CDR3 protein. The sample includes 520,000 or so distinct CDR3 sequences, less than 25% of them seen just once. This same sample was also part of a study on T cells expressing NK-cell markers.

Specimen: CD4+ T cells sorted from blood. The TCR sequence derives from a young woman in good health.

The CDR3 region has the DNA TGTGCCAGCAGCTTGGAGGCGTACACAGATACGCAGTATTTT. Its protein is CASSLEAYTDTQYF. This chain uses TRBV5-6 with TRBJ2-3; unclear D gene. V shed 0 bases and J shed 2 bases, with 7 bases lying between them. CDR3 size: 14 residues. The germline V gene has CDR1 SGHDT and CDR2 YYEEEE. The full variable domain, its missing parts supplied by reference TRBV5-6 and TRBJ2-3, is DAGVTQSPTHLIKTRGQQVTLRCSPKSGHDTVSWYQQALGQGPQFIFQYYEEEERQRGNFPDRFSGHQFPNYSSELNVNALLLGDSALYLCASSLEAYTDTQYFGPGTRLTVL.